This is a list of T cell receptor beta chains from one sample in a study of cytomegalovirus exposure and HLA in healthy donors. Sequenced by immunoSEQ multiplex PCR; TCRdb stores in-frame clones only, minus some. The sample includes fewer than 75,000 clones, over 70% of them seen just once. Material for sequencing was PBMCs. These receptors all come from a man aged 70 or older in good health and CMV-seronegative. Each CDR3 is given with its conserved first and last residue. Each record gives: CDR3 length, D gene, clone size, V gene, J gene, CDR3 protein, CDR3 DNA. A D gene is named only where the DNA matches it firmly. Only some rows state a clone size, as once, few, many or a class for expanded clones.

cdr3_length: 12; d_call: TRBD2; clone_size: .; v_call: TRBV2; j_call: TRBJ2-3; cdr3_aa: CASSGDYDTQYF; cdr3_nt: TGTGCCAGCAGCGGGGACTATGATACGCAGTATTTT
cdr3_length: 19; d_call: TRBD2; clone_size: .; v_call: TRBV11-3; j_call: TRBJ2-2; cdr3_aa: CASSLGLAGGTAPSGELFF; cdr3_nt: TGTGCCAGCAGCTTAGGACTAGCGGGAGGCACAGCGCCATCCGGGGAGCTGTTTTTT
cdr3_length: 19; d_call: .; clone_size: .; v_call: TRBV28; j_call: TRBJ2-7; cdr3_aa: CASSSQVTWTAKDTYEQYF; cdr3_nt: TGTGCCAGCAGTTCTCAAGTAACGTGGACAGCAAAGGATACCTACGAGCAGTACTTC
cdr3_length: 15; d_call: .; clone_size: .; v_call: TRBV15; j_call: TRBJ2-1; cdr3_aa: CATSDRRGGNNEQFF; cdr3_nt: TGTGCCACCAGCGATAGGCGGGGAGGCAACAATGAGCAGTTCTTC
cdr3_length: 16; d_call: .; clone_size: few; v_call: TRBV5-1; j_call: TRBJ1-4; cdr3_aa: CASSLGQGGVGEKLFF; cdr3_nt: TGCGCCAGCAGCTTGGGGCAGGGCGGCGTAGGTGAAAAACTGTTTTTT
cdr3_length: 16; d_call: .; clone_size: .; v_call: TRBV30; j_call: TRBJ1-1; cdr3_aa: CAWRFPPGTSISEAFF; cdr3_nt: TGTGCCTGGAGGTTTCCGCCCGGGACTTCTATTTCCGAGGCTTTCTTT
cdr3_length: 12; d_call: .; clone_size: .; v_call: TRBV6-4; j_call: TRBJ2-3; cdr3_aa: CASSGGGDTQYF; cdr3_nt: TGTGCCAGCAGTGGAGGGGGAGATACGCAGTATTTT
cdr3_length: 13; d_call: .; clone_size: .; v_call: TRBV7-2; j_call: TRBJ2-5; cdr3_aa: CASSIRDQETQYF; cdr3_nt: TGTGCCAGCAGCATCCGGGACCAAGAGACCCAGTACTTC
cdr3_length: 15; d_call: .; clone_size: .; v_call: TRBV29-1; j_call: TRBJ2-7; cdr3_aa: CSVTDRQAATYEQYF; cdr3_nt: TGCAGCGTAACAGACCGACAGGCCGCTACCTACGAGCAGTACTTC
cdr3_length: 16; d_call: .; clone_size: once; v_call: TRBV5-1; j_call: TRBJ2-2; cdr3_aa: CASSFTGGLNTGELFF; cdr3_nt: TGCGCCAGCAGCTTCACGGGGGGCCTGAACACCGGGGAGCTGTTTTTT
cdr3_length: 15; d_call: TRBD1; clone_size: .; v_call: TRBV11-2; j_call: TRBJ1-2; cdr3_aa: CASTRSTGGFYGYTF; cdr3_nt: TGTGCCAGCACCCGATCGACAGGGGGCTTTTATGGCTACACCTTC
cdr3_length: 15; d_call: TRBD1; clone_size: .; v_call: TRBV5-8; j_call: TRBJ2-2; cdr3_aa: CASSVGQRITGELFF; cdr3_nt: TGTGCCAGCAGCGTGGGACAGCGAATCACCGGGGAGCTGTTTTTT
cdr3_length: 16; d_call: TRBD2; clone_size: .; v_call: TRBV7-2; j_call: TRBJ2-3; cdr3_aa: CASSALAGGTSDTQYF; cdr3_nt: TGTGCCAGCAGCGCACTAGCGGGAGGTACTTCAGATACGCAGTATTTT
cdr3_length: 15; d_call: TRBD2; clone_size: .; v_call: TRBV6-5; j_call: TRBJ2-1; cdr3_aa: CASTSASGTHNEQFF; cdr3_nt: TGTGCCAGCACCTCGGCTAGCGGGACCCACAATGAGCAGTTCTTC
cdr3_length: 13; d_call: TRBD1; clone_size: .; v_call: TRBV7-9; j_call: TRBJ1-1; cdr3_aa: CSSSLGQPLEAFF; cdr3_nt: TGTTCCAGCAGCCTGGGACAGCCTCTTGAAGCTTTCTTT
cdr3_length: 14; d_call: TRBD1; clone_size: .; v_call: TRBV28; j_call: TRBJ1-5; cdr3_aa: CASSLSTGYQPQHF; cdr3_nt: TGTGCCAGCAGTTTATCGACAGGGTATCAGCCCCAGCATTTT
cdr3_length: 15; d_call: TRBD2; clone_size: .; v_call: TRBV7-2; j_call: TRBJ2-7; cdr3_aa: CASSSGLAGAYEQYF; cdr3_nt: TGTGCCAGCAGCTCCGGACTAGCGGGAGCCTACGAGCAGTACTTC
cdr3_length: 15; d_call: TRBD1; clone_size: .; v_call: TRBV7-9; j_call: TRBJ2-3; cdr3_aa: CASSLRTGSTDTQYF; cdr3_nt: TGTGCCAGCAGCTTGAGGACAGGGAGTACAGATACGCAGTATTTT
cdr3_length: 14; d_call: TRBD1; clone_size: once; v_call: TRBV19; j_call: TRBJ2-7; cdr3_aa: CASSISGQGGEQYF; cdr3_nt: TGTGCCAGTAGTATCTCGGGACAGGGAGGCGAGCAGTACTTC
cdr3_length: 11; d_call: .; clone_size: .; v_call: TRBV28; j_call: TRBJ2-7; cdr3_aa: CASSLNYEQYF; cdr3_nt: TGTGCCAGCAGCCTAAATTACGAGCAGTACTTC
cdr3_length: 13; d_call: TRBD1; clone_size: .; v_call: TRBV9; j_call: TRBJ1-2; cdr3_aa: CASSPQQGFYHTF; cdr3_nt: TGTGCCAGCAGCCCCCAACAGGGGTTTTATCACACCTTC
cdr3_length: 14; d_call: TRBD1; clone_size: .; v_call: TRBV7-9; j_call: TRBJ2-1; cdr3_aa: CASSREGAQAEQFF; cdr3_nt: TGTGCCAGCAGCCGTGAGGGGGCGCAGGCTGAGCAGTTCTTC
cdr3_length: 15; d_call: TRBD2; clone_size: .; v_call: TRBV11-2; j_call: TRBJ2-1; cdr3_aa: CASSLGGSSYNEQFF; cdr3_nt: TGTGCCAGCAGCTTAGGCGGGAGCTCCTACAATGAGCAGTTCTTC
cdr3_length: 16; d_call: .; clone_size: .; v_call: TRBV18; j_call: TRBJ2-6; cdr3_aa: CASSPISPSGANVLTF; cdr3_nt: TGTGCCAGCTCACCAATATCCCCCTCTGGGGCCAACGTCCTGACTTTC
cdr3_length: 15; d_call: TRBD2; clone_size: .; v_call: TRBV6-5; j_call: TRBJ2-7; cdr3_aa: CASTSGGAPQNEQYF; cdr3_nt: TGTGCCAGCACGAGCGGGGGGGCCCCTCAGAACGAGCAGTACTTC
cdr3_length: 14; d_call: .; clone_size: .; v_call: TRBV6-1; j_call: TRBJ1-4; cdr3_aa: CASREFATNEKLFF; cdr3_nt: TGTGCCAGCAGGGAGTTTGCAACTAATGAAAAACTGTTTTTT
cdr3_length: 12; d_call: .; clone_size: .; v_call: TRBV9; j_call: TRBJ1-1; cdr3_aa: CASSSLSTEAFF; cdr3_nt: TGTGCCAGCAGCAGTCTTAGCACTGAAGCTTTCTTT
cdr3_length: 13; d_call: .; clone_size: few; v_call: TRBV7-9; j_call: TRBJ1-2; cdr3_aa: CASSQRRGDGYTF; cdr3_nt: TGTGCCAGCAGCCAGCGAAGGGGCGATGGCTACACCTTC
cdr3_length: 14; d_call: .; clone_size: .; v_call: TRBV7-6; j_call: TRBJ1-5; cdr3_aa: CASSLTGNNQPQHF; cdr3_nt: TGTGCCAGCAGCCTAACAGGGAACAATCAGCCCCAGCATTTT
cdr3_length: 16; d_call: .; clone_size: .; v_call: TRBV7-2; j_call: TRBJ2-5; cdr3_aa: CASSLVGGFGQETQYF; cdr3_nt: TGTGCCAGCAGCTTAGTCGGGGGTTTCGGACAAGAGACCCAGTACTTC